What follows are 14 T cell receptor beta chains derived from one specimen sequenced in a study of patients and donors after allogeneic stem cell transplantation. TCRdb passed the RT-PCR reads through MiXCR, listing each CDR3 protein once. The data show approximately 220,000 distinct CDR3 sequences, more than 35% seen once. Sample: blood, either unsorted or a sorted T cell fraction (not recorded which). The source of these receptors is a human donor who was either an allogeneic HSCT recipient or a stem cell or donor lymphocyte infusion donor (not recorded which). It is not recorded whose cells these are; they may come from a transplant donor.

A single count supports this clonotype. The V and J genes are TRBV20-1 and TRBJ1-5; no clear D gene. The CDR3 is 13 residues long. Germline CDR1 and CDR2: DFQATT and SNEGSKA (reference sequence). Between the trimmed V and J ends, which lost 5 bases and 6 bases, there was a span of 14 bases. DNA of the CDR3: TGCAGTGCTTTCGAGTCACGGGGTCAGCCCCAGCATTTT. Protein product: CSAFESRGQPQHF.

This sequence joins TRBV29-1 and TRBJ2-7; 8 positions agree with TRBD1. Germline V gene sequence: CDR1 SQVTM, CDR2 ANQGSEA. V trimming: 6 bases; J trimming: 3 bases; junction bases outside the gene matches: 7. The CDR3 covers 13 residues. The CDR3 bases are TGCAGCGTCGCCTGGGACAGGTTCTACGAGCAGTACTTC. This gives the protein CSVAWDRFYEQYF.

The chain has TRBV12-3 or TRBV12-4 and TRBJ1-4; TRBD1 is a possible D gene (6 bases). CDR3 length: 14 residues. V was trimmed by 6 bases and J by 10 bases, leaving 18 bases between them. The CDR3 bases are TGTGCCAGCAGCCCACAGGGAAGAGGGGTAAAACTGTTTTTT. Encoded protein: CASSPQGRGVKLFF.

The V and J genes are TRBV7-9 and TRBJ2-3, with D perhaps TRBD2 (6 bases). The CDR3 length is 18 residues. Germline lookup yields CDR1 SEHNR and CDR2 FQNEAQ (reference sequence). Trimming took 2 bases from V and 0 from J, leaving 18 bases between them. CDR3: CASSLLGFSGTSTDTQYF. The CDR3 bases are TGTGCCAGCAGCTTACTCGGGTTTAGCGGAACGAGCACAGATACGCAGTATTTT.

There are many counts of this clonotype. V is TRBV19 and J is TRBJ1-3, with D tentatively TRBD1 (5 bases). Trimming removed 4 bases from V and 0 bases from J, with 10 bases in between. Germline V gene data show CDR1 as LNHDA and CDR2 as SQIVND (reference sequence). The CDR3 runs to 15 residues. This CDR3 reads CASSTGPSSGNTIYF. DNA for the CDR3: TGTGCCAGTAGTACGGGACCCTCCTCTGGAAACACCATATATTTT.

V and J are TRBV14 and TRBJ2-3; tentative D call: TRBD1 (5 bases). CDR3 size: 13 residues. V lost 8 bases and J lost 6, with 15 bases in between. CDR1 and CDR2 (germline): SGHDN, FVKESK. The CDR3 reads CASGALLADTQYF. In nucleotides, the CDR3 is TGTGCCAGCGGGGCACTGCTCGCGGATACGCAGTATTTT.

This clonotype was counted only a few times. The chain combines TRBV28 with TRBJ1-5; D is perhaps TRBD1 (5 bases). Germline-derived CDR1 and CDR2 are MDHEN and SYDVKM. V was pared by 4 bases and J by 7 bases, with 20 bases between. CDR3 length equals 16 residues. CDR3 sequence (DNA): TGTGCCAGCAGTTCAATCCTAGACAAAGGGGTACAGCCCCAGCATTTT. Translated, it gives CASSSILDKGVQPQHF.

The V gene is TRBV24-1, the J gene TRBJ2-2, with 13 bases fitting TRBD2. V was clipped by 5 bases and J by 1 base; unmatched bases: 6. Germline-derived CDR1 and CDR2 are KGHDR and SFDVKD. The CDR3 totals 18 residues. CDR3 protein: CATSGGLAGDLNTGELFF. In nucleotides, the CDR3 is TGTGCCACCAGTGGTGGACTAGCGGGAGACCTGAACACCGGGGAGCTGTTTTTT.

This clonotype was found a few times. This sequence joins TRBV15 and TRBJ1-5; possible D gene TRBD1, 5 bases. This CDR3 spans 13 amino acids. Trimming cost V 8 bases and J 4 bases, with 12 bases left between them. The V gene's germline CDR1 is LNHNV and CDR2 YYDKDF (reference sequence). The CDR3: CATGGLGNQPQHF. Written as DNA, the CDR3 is TGTGCCACCGGGGGGTTAGGGAATCAGCCCCAGCATTTT.

The V call is TRBV19, the J call TRBJ1-5; possible D gene TRBD1, 5 bases. V was shortened by 6 bases and J by 2 bases, with 17 bases between the two germline ends. This CDR3 comprises 16 residues. Germline-derived CDR1 and CDR2 are LNHDA and SQIVND (reference sequence). The CDR3 sequence: CASSATGGFGNQPQHF. The CDR3 nucleotides are TGTGCCAGTAGCGCTACCGGGGGGTTCGGCAATCAGCCCCAGCATTTT.

The chain has TRBV6-5 and TRBJ1-2; 7 nucleotides align to TRBD1. J gave up 2 bases and V 6 bases, and 15 bases lay outside the gene matches. The CDR3 is 17 amino acids. CDR1 is MNHEY, CDR2 SVGAGI, per germline. DNA for the CDR3: TGTGCCAGCAGCCTAGTCCCCACTTACAGGGGAAACTATGGCTACACCTTC. It codes for CASSLVPTYRGNYGYTF.

The genes are TRBV3-1 and TRBJ1-3; D is uncertain. CDR1 is LGHDT, CDR2 YNNKEL, per germline (reference sequence). Trimming removed 3 bases from V and 1 base from J, with 10 bases in between. The CDR3 length is 15 residues. This CDR3 is CASSHRVRSGNTIYF. CDR3 bases: TGTGCCAGCAGCCATAGGGTTCGTTCTGGAAACACCATATATTTT.

The chain carries TRBV28 and TRBJ1-5, with 7 bases identical to TRBD1. This CDR3 region has 15 residues. V shed 2 bases and J 10 bases; nucleotides not matched to a gene: 11. The germline CDR1 and CDR2 sequences are MDHEN and SYDVKM. CDR3 sequence: CASSLPRTTGEPQHF. The CDR3 DNA reads as TGTGCCAGCAGTTTACCCCGTACCACAGGGGAACCCCAGCATTTT.

The chain has TRBV7-9 and TRBJ2-4; TRBD1 might be the D (6 bases). Trimming shortened V by 5 bases and J by 6 bases, and 14 bases separated the two germline ends. CDR1 is SEHNR, CDR2 FQNEAQ, per germline (reference sequence). The CDR3 length is 14 residues. The CDR3: CASSRYRELNIQYF. The CDR3 bases are TGTGCCAGCAGCCGATACAGGGAGCTAAACATTCAGTACTTC.